This section outlines one T cell receptor beta chain sequence together with its context. The antigen it recognizes is unknown. Per-base quality was not reported, and no clone a single base away is much larger than it. The collaborating institutions used their own protocols to collect whole blood in K2EDTA tubes. For TCRbeta analysis, collaborator samples were shipped as frozen whole blood, as isolated PBMCs, or as DNA extracted from either sample type. The source of the sample is a study of blood T cell repertoires in COVID-19 (TCRdb year 2020). Background for the entire study: The collaborator samples originated in the United States, Italy and Spain and spanned the acute and convalescent phases of COVID-19. The sample metadata nearly always contained a de-identified subject ID, COVID-19 status, age in years and sex. The samples were drawn from two sources: the first 160 participants of the ongoing ImmuneRACE study, and over 950 subjects contributed by 6 global collaborators. The repertoires were released in a freely available public database meant as a resource for research on the immune response to SARS-CoV-2. The material from the prospective study consisted of cDNA or gDNA derived from T cells, B-cell-depleted T cells, or PBMCs. Where HLA class I and class II types were available, the types were taken from metadata supplied by the sample provider, not from assay-based typing. Subjects who had been exposed to COVID-19, were actively infected with it, or had recovered from it provided the deeply sampled blood TCRbeta repertoires that made up the dataset.

CDR3 length: 14 amino acids, cysteine to phenylalanine. Only the CDR3 DNA is retained, 42 bases long and in frame from the first base. From a lookup of the germline V gene, CDR1 and CDR2 are MDHEN and SYDVKM. V and J are truncated by 6 bases and 8 bases respectively, leaving an intervening sequence of 16 bases. Beyond this particular receptor, the publication reports: How much clinical and demographic metadata was included differed by source and by participant, and the metadata was provided uncurated.

TCRbeta CDR3 regions were amplified from genomic DNA by means of the immunoSEQ Assay, a bias-controlled multiplex PCR. The authors' analysis ran thus. The number of nucleated cells in each sample was estimated from the amplification of reference gene primers within the assay. To quantify the absolute abundance of each unique TCRbeta CDR3 rearrangement, sequence reads were collapsed and filtered. Productive Simpson clonality was computed per sample as the square root of Simpson's diversity index over productive rearrangements. Sourced from immuneACCESS, this table was stored by TCRdb with only in-frame sequences that have V and J called. A share of the clones is absent; for the studies checked, an unresolved V gene accounts for under half, and the remainder has no known explanation. For V, J and clone size, that table is used; D and trimming come from the DNA. Present in this sample are more than 95,000 clones, 84% of which were seen just once. The top ten clonotypes cover around a quarter of the sample.

The sequencing sample was made of peripheral blood. This clonotype originated in a man between 60 and 70 years old with acute or convalescent COVID-19. The V and J genes are TRBV28 and TRBJ1-4; the D gene is perhaps TRBD1, from 6 matching bases. The nucleotide sequence is TGTGCCAGCAGGGAGGGGGGGTCTGGCGAAAAACTGTTTTTT. It specifies CASREGGSGEKLFF.